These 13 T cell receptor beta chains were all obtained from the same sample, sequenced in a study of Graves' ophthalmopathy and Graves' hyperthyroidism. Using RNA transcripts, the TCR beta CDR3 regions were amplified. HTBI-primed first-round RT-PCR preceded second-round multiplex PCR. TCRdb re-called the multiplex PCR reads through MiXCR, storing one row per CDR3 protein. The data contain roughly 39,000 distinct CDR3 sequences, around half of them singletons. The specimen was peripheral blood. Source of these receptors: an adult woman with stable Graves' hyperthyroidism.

This CDR3 reads CASSSGPNQETQYF. CDR3 in DNA: TGTGCCAGCAGCTCCGGACCGAACCAAGAGACCCAGTACTTC. The rearrangement links TRBV5-5 to TRBJ2-5; D call uncertain. Looked up from germline, CDR1 is SGHKS and CDR2 is YYEKEE (reference sequence). V lost 3 bases to trimming and J lost 0 bases, with 9 bases between them. There are 14 residues in the CDR3. Variable domain in full (rest from reference TRBV5-5 and TRBJ2-5): DAGVTQSPTHLIKTRGQQVTLRCSPISGHKSVSWYQQVLGQGPQFIFQYYEKEERGRGNFPDRFSARQFPNYSSELNVNALLLGDSALYLCASSSGPNQETQYFGPGTRLLVL.

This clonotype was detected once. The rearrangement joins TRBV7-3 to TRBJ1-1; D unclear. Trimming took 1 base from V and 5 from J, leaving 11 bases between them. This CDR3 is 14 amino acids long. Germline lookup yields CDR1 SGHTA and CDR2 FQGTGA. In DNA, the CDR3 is TGTGCCAGCAGCTTAAGGGGAAGGATAACTGAAGCTTTCTTT. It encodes CASSLRGRITEAFF.

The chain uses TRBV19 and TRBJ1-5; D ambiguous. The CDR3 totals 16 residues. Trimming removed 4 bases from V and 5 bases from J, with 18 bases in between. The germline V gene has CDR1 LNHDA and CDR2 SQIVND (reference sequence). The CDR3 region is CASSKMGGRGYQPQHF. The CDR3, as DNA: TGTGCCAGTAGTAAGATGGGTGGTCGGGGTTATCAGCCCCAGCATTTT. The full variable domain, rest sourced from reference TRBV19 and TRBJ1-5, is DGGITQSPKYLFRKEGQNVTLSCEQNLNHDAMYWYRQDPGQGLRLIYYSQIVNDFQKGDIAEGYSVSREKKESFPLTVTSAQKNPTAFYLCASSKMGGRGYQPQHFGDGTRLSIL.

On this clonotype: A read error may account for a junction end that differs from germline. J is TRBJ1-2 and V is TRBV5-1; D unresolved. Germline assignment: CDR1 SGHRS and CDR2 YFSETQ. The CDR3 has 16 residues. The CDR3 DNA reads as TGCGCCAGCAGCTACCAACAATTCGGCGCAAACTATAGCTACACCTTC. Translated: CASSYQQFGANYSYTF.

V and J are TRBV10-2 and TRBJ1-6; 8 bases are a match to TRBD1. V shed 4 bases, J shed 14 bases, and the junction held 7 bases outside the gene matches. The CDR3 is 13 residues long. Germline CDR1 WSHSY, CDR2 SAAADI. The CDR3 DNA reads TGCGCCAGCAGTGCCAGGGGGCCATCATCCCTCCACTTT. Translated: CASSARGPSSLHF.

CDR3 nucleotides: TGCAGTGCCCCCAACACGGGACAGGAGTACTTC. This translates into CSAPNTGQEYF. This chain joins TRBV20-1 and TRBJ2-5, with 8 bases aligning to TRBD1. The germline gives CDR1 DFQATT, CDR2 SNEGSKA (reference sequence). This CDR3 region has 11 residues. Trimming cost V 6 bases and J 12 bases; bases outside gene matches: 9.

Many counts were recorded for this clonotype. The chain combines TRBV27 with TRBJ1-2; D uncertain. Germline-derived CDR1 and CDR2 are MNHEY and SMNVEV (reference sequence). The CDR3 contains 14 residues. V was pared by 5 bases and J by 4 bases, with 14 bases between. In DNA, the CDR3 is TGTGCCAGCAGTCCCCGGACCCTGGTCTATGGCTACACCTTC. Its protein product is CASSPRTLVYGYTF.

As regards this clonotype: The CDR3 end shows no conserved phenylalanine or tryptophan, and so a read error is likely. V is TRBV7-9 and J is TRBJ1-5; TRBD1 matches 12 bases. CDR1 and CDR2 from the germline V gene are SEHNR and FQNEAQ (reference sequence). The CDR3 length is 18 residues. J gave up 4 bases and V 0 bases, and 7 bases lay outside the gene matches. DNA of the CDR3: TGTGCCAGCAGCTTAGCGGGACAGGGGGCTTGGAGTAATCAGCCCCAGCATCTT. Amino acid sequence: CASSLAGQGAWSNQPQHL.

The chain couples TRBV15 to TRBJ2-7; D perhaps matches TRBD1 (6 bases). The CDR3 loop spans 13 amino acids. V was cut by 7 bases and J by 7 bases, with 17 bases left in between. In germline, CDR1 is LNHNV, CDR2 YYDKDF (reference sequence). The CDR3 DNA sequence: TGTGCCACCATCCGGCCAGGGGTGTGGGAGCAGTACTTC. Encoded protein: CATIRPGVWEQYF.

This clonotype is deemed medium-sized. CDR3: CASSLVGSYEQYF. In DNA, the CDR3 is TGCGCCAGCAGCTTGGTCGGCAGCTACGAGCAGTACTTC. The chain recombines TRBV5-1 with TRBJ2-7; D remains ambiguous. The germline V gene has CDR1 SGHRS and CDR2 YFSETQ. CDR3 length: 13 amino acids. Trimming pared 0 bases from V and 3 bases from J, leaving 7 bases between. Full variable domain (outside the CDR3, taken from reference TRBV5-1 and TRBJ2-7): KAGVTQTPRYLIKTRGQQVTLSCSPISGHRSVSWYQQTPGQGLQFLFEYFSETQRNKGNFPGRFSGRQFSNSRSEMNVSTLELGDSALYLCASSLVGSYEQYFGPGTRLTVT.

The CDR3 DNA reads as TGTGCCAGCAGTGGGGACAGGAGTTCACCCCTCCACTTT. This sequence encodes CASSGDRSSPLHF. The genes are TRBV2 and TRBJ1-6; 8 bases align to TRBD1. V lost 4 bases to trimming and J lost 9 bases; unmatched junction nucleotides: 2. CDR3 length: 13 residues. Germline assignment: CDR1 SNHLY and CDR2 FYNNEI.

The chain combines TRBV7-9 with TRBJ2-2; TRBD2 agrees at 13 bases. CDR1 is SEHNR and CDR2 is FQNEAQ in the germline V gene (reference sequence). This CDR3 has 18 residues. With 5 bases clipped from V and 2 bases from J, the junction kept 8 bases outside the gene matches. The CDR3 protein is CASSPRTSGSFNTGELFF. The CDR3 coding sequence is TGTGCCAGCAGCCCGCGGACTAGCGGGAGTTTTAACACCGGGGAGCTGTTTTTT.

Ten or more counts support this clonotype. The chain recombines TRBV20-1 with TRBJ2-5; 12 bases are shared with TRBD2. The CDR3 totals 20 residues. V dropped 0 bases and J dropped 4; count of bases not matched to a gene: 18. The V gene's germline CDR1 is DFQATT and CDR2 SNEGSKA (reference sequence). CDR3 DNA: TGCAGTGCTAGAGATCGTGGGGCTAGCGGGAGGGCGGGGTTGAGAGAGACCCAGTACTTC. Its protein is CSARDRGASGRAGLRETQYF.